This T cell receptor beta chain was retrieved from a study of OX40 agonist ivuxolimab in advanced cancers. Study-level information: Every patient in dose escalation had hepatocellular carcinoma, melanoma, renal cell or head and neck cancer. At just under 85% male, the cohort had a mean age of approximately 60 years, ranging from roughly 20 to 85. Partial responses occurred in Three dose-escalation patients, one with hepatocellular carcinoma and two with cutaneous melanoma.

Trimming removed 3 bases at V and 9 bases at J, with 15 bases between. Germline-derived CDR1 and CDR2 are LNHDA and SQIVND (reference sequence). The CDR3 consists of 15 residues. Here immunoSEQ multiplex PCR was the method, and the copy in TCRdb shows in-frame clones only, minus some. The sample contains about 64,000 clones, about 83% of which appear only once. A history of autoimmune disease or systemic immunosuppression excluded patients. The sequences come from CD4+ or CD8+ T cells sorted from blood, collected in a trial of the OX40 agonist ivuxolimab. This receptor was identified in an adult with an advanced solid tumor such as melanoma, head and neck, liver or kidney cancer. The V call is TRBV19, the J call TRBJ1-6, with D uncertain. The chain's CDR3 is CASSMGGVEASPLHF. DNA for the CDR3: TGTGCCAGTAGTATGGGTGGCGTTGAAGCTTCACCCCTCCACTTT.